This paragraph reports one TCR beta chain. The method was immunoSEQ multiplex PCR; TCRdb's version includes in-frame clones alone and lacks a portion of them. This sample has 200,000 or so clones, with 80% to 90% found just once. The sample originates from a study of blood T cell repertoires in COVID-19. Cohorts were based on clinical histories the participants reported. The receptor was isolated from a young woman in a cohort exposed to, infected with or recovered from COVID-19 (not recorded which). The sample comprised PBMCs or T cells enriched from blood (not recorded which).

The chain's CDR3 is CASSLATSGGPIEQYF. Written as DNA, the CDR3 is TGTGCCAGCAGCTTGGCCACTAGCGGGGGACCTATTGAGCAGTACTTC. The rearrangement links TRBV5-4 to TRBJ2-7; 11 bases line up with TRBD2. V was clipped by 0 bases and J by 7 bases; unmatched bases: 9. Germline V CDR1 and CDR2: SGHNT, YYREEE (reference sequence). The CDR3 is made up of 16 amino acids.